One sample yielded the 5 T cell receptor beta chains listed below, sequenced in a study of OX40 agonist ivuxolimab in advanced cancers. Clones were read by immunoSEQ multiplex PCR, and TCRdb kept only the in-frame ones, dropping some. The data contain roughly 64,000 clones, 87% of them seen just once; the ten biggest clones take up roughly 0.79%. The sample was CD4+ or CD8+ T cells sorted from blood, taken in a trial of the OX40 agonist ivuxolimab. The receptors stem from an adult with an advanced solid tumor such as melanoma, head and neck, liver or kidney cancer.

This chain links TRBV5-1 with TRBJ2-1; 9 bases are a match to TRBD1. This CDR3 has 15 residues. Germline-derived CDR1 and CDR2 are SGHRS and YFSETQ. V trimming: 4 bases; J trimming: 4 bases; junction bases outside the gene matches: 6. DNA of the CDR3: TGCGCCAGCAGCAGGACAGGGGAAACATACAATGAGCAGTTCTTC. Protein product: CASSRTGETYNEQFF. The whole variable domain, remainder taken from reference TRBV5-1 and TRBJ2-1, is KAGVTQTPRYLIKTRGQQVTLSCSPISGHRSVSWYQQTPGQGLQFLFEYFSETQRNKGNFPGRFSGRQFSNSRSEMNVSTLELGDSALYLCASSRTGETYNEQFFGPGTRLTVL.

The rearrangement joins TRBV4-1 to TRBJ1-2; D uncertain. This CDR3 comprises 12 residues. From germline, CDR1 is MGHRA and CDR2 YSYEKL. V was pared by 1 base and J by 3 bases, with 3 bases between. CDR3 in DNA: TGCGCCAGCAGCCAAGGGGACTATGGCTACACCTTC. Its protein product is CASSQGDYGYTF.

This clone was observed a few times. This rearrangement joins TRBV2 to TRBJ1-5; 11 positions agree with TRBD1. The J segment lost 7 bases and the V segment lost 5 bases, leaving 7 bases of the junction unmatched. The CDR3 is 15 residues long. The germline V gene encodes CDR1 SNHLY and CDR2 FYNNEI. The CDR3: CASSFGQGARQPQHF. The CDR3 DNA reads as TGTGCCAGCAGTTTTGGACAGGGGGCGAGACAGCCCCAGCATTTT.

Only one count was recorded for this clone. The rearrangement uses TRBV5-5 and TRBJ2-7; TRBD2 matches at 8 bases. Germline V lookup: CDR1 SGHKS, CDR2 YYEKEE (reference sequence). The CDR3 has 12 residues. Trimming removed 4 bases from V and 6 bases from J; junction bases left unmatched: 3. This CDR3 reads CASSRLALEQYF. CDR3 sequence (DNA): TGTGCCAGCAGCAGACTAGCGCTCGAGCAGTACTTC.

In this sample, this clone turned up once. In DNA form, the CDR3 reads TGCGCCAGCAGCTTGCCGGCTAGCGGGATTACAGATACGCAGTATTTT. It specifies CASSLPASGITDTQYF. The chain joins TRBV5-1 to TRBJ2-3; 9 bases align to TRBD2. CDR1 and CDR2 (germline): SGHRS, YFSETQ. This CDR3 is 16 amino acids long. J gave up 3 bases and V 1 base, and 6 bases lay outside the gene matches.